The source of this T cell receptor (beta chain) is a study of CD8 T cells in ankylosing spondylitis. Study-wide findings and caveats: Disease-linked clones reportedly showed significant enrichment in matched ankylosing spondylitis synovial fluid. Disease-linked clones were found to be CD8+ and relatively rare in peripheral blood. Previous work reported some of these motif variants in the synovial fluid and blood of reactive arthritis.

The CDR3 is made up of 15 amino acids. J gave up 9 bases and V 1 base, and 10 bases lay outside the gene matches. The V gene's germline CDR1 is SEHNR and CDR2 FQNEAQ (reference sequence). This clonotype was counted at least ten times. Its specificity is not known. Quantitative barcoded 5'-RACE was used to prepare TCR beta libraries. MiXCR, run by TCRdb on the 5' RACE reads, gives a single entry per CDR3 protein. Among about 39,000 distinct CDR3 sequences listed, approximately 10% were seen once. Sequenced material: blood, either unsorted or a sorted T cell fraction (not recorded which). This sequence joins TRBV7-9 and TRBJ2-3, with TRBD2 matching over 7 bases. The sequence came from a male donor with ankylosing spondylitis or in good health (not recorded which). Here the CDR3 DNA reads TGTGCCAGCAGCTTAGTTAGCGGGCACGTAGGGACGCAGTATTTT. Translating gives CASSLVSGHVGTQYF.